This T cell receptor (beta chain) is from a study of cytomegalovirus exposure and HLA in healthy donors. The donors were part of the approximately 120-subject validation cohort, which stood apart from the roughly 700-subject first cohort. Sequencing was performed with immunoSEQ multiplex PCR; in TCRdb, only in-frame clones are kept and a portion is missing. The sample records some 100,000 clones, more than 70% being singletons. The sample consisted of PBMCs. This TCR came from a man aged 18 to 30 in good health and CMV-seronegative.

As DNA, the CDR3 is TGTGCCAGCAGCTTAGCGGGTTACCCAGGAGATACGCAGTATTTT. Protein sequence: CASSLAGYPGDTQYF. V gene TRBV7-2 combines with J gene TRBJ2-3; D remains ambiguous. The germline V gene has CDR1 SGHTA and CDR2 FQGNSA. The V and J ends lost 0 bases and 5 bases respectively, with 12 bases between them. The CDR3 is 15 residues long.